This is a list of T cell receptor beta chains from one sample in a study of T cells in Graves' hyperthyroidism and ophthalmopathy. TCRdb re-called the multiplex PCR reads with MiXCR, one entry per CDR3 protein. The sample includes hundreds of thousands of distinct CDR3 sequences, about 15% of them seen just once. Material for sequencing was blood. These receptors all come from a woman aged 40 to 50 with Graves' hyperthyroidism. The CDR3 runs from the conserved cysteine through the conserved F or W. D genes are given only for firm matches. Clone size is given for some rows only: seen once, a few or many times, or a class if the clone is expanded.

v_call,d_call,clone_size,j_call,cdr3_aa,cdr3_nt
TRBV12-3/TRBV12-4,.,few,TRBJ1-2,CASTPQLNYGYTF,TGTGCCAGCACACCCCAGCTAAACTATGGCTACACCTTC
TRBV5-1,TRBD2,many,TRBJ2-1,CASSSPGGGTRGGYNEQFF,TGCGCCAGCAGCTCCCCGGGAGGGGGGACGCGCGGAGGCTACAATGAGCAGTTCTTC
TRBV28,TRBD2,few,TRBJ2-7,CATGREGLGTYEQYF,TGTGCCACCGGTAGGGAGGGCCTAGGAACCTACGAGCAGTACTTC
TRBV25-1,.,few,TRBJ2-3,CASSGSGPITSTDTQYF,TGTGCCAGCAGTGGGTCCGGCCCGATAACAAGCACAGATACGCAGTATTTT
TRBV20-1,.,many,TRBJ2-5,CSARELRRGPNQETQYF,TGCAGTGCTAGAGAGTTACGCAGGGGTCCCAACCAAGAGACCCAGTACTTC
TRBV9,.,many,TRBJ2-1,CASSVGYNEQFF,TGTGCCAGCAGTGTGGGTTACAATGAGCAGTTCTTC
TRBV5-5,.,many,TRBJ1-1,CASSPSSGMSMNTEAFF,TGTGCCAGCAGCCCTTCATCAGGGATGAGTATGAACACTGAAGCTTTCTTT
TRBV11-3,.,many,TRBJ2-7,CASSADVLEQYF,TGTGCCAGCAGCGCGGACGTCCTCGAGCAGTACTTC
TRBV20-1,TRBD2,.,TRBJ2-2,CSASTLAGGGTGELFF,TGCAGTGCTAGCACACTAGCGGGAGGAGGGACCGGGGAGCTGTTTTTT
TRBV6-5,TRBD1,.,TRBJ1-6,CASSYSGQGGSPLHF,TGTGCCAGCAGTTACTCAGGACAGGGAGGTTCACCCCTCCACTTT
TRBV15,TRBD2,many,TRBJ2-1,CATTPSGGGYNEQFF,TGTGCCACCACCCCTAGCGGGGGGGGGTACAATGAGCAGTTCTTC
TRBV30,.,many,TRBJ2-1,CAWILAGYNEQFF,TGTGCCTGGATACTAGCCGGGTACAATGAGCAGTTCTTC
TRBV28,.,many,TRBJ1-2,CASRGRSPYGYTF,TGTGCCAGCAGGGGCAGGAGTCCCTATGGCTACACCTTC
TRBV6-5,.,few,TRBJ2-7,CASNLGDHFYEQYF,TGTGCCAGCAACCTAGGGGACCACTTCTACGAGCAGTACTTC
TRBV6-5,.,.,TRBJ2-7,CASSPAVRYEQYF,TGTGCCAGCAGCCCGGCCGTGAGGTACGAGCAGTACTTC
TRBV5-1,TRBD2,many,TRBJ2-1,CASSLLRGAGVFSGNEQFF,TGCGCCAGCAGCTTATTGCGGGGGGCGGGAGTTTTTTCCGGCAATGAGCAGTTCTTC
TRBV4-1,TRBD1,.,TRBJ2-2,CASSPRTGLNTGELFF,TGCGCCAGCAGCCCACGGACAGGGTTGAACACCGGGGAGCTGTTTTTT
TRBV7-2,.,many,TRBJ2-1,CASSSPIRSSYNEQFF,TGTGCCAGCAGCTCCCCGATTCGCAGCTCCTACAATGAGCAGTTCTTC
TRBV24-1,TRBD1,many,TRBJ2-3,CATSERTGLDTQYF,TGTGCCACCAGTGAACGGACAGGGTTGGATACGCAGTATTTT
TRBV11-3,TRBD2,many,TRBJ2-1,CASSLAAGVAYNEQFF,TGTGCCAGCAGCTTAGCTGCGGGAGTGGCCTACAATGAGCAGTTCTTC
TRBV7-9,TRBD2,many,TRBJ2-3,CASSSLAGVGTDTQYF,TGTGCCAGCAGCTCCTTAGCGGGAGTCGGGACAGATACGCAGTATTTT
TRBV10-3,.,few,TRBJ2-3,CAISESQGGGSWNTQYF,TGTGCCATCAGTGAGTCGCAGGGTGGTGGGTCGTGGAATACGCAGTATTTT
TRBV7-9,.,many,TRBJ2-5,CASSSPAQRVGETQYF,TGTGCCAGCAGCTCCCCGGCTCAGCGGGTGGGGGAGACCCAGTACTTC
TRBV7-9,TRBD2,many,TRBJ2-1,CASSSTSGSLNEQFF,TGTGCCAGCAGCTCGACTAGCGGGAGTCTGAATGAGCAGTTCTTC
TRBV28,.,many,TRBJ2-1,CASSRRDNEQFF,TGTGCCAGCAGTCGCAGGGACAATGAGCAGTTCTTC
TRBV29-1,TRBD1,.,TRBJ1-2,CSVSGDRGHYGYTF,TGCAGCGTCTCCGGGGACAGGGGGCATTATGGCTACACCTTC
TRBV27,TRBD1,.,TRBJ1-3,CASRHPDREDKDTIYF,TGTGCCAGCAGACACCCAGACAGGGAAGACAAGGACACCATATATTTT
TRBV20-1,TRBD2,many,TRBJ2-7,CSAPGLAGSTSYEQYF,TGCAGTGCTCCTGGACTAGCGGGGTCCACGTCCTACGAGCAGTACTTC
TRBV3-1,TRBD1,many,TRBJ1-1,CASSYGTGGTNTEAFF,TGTGCCAGCAGCTACGGGACAGGGGGCACCAACACTGAAGCTTTCTTT
TRBV2,TRBD1,many,TRBJ2-5,CASSLDRGKTQYF,TGTGCCAGCAGCCTTGACAGGGGAAAGACCCAGTACTTC
TRBV27,.,many,TRBJ2-1,CASRRGAGASYNEQFF,TGTGCCAGCAGAAGAGGGGCGGGGGCCTCCTACAATGAGCAGTTCTTC
TRBV12-3/TRBV12-4,.,few,TRBJ1-5,CASSFGSPYSNQPQHF,TGTGCCAGCAGTTTCGGCAGCCCCTATAGCAATCAGCCCCAGCATTTT
TRBV10-2,.,.,TRBJ1-2,CASSVSGGAAGYTF,TGCGCCAGCAGTGTATCGGGGGGCGCCGCTGGCTACACCTTC
TRBV7-9,.,.,TRBJ2-2,CASSLRQTNTGELFF,TGTGCCAGCAGCCTGCGACAAACGAACACCGGGGAGCTGTTTTTT